This T cell receptor (beta chain) was obtained from a study of blood T cell repertoires in COVID-19. About the research overall: Sites across the United States, Italy and Spain contributed samples from acute and convalescent COVID-19. PBMCs, B-cell-depleted T cells, or T cells were the source of the cDNA or gDNA that made up the material.

The germline V gene encodes CDR1 ENHRY and CDR2 SYGVKD. CDR3 length: 17 residues. V shed 6 bases, J shed 4 bases, and the junction held 9 bases outside the gene matches. As processed by the authors: From reference gene primer amplification, estimates of nucleated cell counts were derived. Sequenced by immunoSEQ multiplex PCR; TCRdb stores in-frame clones only, minus some. V, J and clone size were drawn from that table, and D and trimming were deduced from the DNA. The sample has nearly 110,000 clones, 60% to 85% seen once. The receptor was isolated from a man between 70 and 80 years old with acute or convalescent COVID-19. The chain joins TRBV10-3 to TRBJ2-2, with 12 bases that match TRBD2. Sequenced sample: peripheral blood. Here the CDR3 reads CAISLAGGPGSTGELFF. The CDR3, as DNA: TGTGCCATCAGCCTAGCGGGGGGGCCGGGATCCACCGGGGAGCTGTTTTTT.